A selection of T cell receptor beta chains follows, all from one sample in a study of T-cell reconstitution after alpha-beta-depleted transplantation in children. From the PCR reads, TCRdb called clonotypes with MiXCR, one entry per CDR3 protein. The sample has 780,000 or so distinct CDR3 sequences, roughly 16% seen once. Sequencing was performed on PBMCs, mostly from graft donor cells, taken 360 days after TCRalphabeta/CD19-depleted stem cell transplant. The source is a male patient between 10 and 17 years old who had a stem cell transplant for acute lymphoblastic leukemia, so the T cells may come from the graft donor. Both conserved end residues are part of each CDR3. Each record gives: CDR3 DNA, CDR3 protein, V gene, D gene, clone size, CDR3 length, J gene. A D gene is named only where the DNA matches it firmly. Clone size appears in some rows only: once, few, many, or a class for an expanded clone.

TGTGCCAGCAGCCGCGGGACAGGGCCCCACGAGCAGTACTTC CASSRGTGPHEQYF TRBV3-1 TRBD1 many 14 TRBJ2-7
TGTGCCAGCAGTGAACAGGGGACGGGCACTGAAGCTTTCTTT CASSEQGTGTEAFF TRBV25-1 - few 14 TRBJ1-1
TGCGCCAGCAGCTTGGTCCAGGGGCGATCTGAAGCTTTCTTT CASSLVQGRSEAFF TRBV5-1 - - 14 TRBJ1-1
TGCAGTGCCCAACGGACTAGCGCATCAACCGGGGAGCTGTTTTTT CSAQRTSASTGELFF TRBV20-1 TRBD2 - 15 TRBJ2-2
TGCGCCAGCAGCTTTGCGCTGGGGGGGGAAGATACGCAGTATTTT CASSFALGGEDTQYF TRBV5-1 TRBD2 few 15 TRBJ2-3
TGTGCCAGCAGCCCAATAGGGGGGCCCGCTTCAGACACGCAGTATTTT CASSPIGGPASDTQYF TRBV2 - few 16 TRBJ2-3
TGTGCCAGCAGCCCCGGATTCCGGTACGAGCAGTACTTC CASSPGFRYEQYF TRBV4-2 - - 13 TRBJ2-7
TGCAGCGTTGAAGGGGGTCCGTGGCTCCAGCAAACCTCCGGTGAGCAGTTCTTC CSVEGGPWLQQTSGEQFF TRBV29-1 - - 18 TRBJ2-1
TGCAGCGTTGAGGACTACACAGGGTTCAGAATCTATGGCTACACCTTC CSVEDYTGFRIYGYTF TRBV29-1 - - 16 TRBJ1-2
TGTGCCAGCAGCGGATACACCTTCTCCTACGAGCAGTACTTC CASSGYTFSYEQYF TRBV5-5 - - 14 TRBJ2-7
TGTGCCAGTAGTATCGGACAGGCCCTGCGAAGGGGTGAAGCTTTCTTT CASSIGQALRRGEAFF TRBV19 TRBD1 - 16 TRBJ1-1
TGCAGTGCGATGGACATCCCCTACGAGCAGTACTTC CSAMDIPYEQYF TRBV20-1 - - 12 TRBJ2-7
TGTGCCAGCACCAATATTCAAACCTACAATGAGCAGTTCTTC CASTNIQTYNEQFF TRBV5-6 - few 14 TRBJ2-1
TGTGCCATCAAGGGCCGCGAATACGAGCAGTACTTC CAIKGREYEQYF TRBV10-3 - few 12 TRBJ2-7
TGCAGTGCTAGGGGACCCCCGCCCGCCCAAGAGACCCAGTACTTC CSARGPPPAQETQYF TRBV20-1 - many 15 TRBJ2-5
TGTGCCAGCAGCAGAAGTCCGGGTAGCTCCTACGAGCAGTACTTC CASSRSPGSSYEQYF TRBV9 - - 15 TRBJ2-7
TGTGCCAGCAGTCTGACTCCCCCGGGAGGGTACAATGAGCAGTTCTTC CASSLTPPGGYNEQFF TRBV6-5 TRBD2 - 16 TRBJ2-1
TGTGCCAGCAGCGTGACTAGCGGGGATAAACGTGAGACCCAGTACTTC CASSVTSGDKRETQYF TRBV7-9 TRBD2 few 16 TRBJ2-5
TGCAGTGCTAGAGATCCCCGGGACAGGGAGGAGAATCAGCCCCAGCATTTT CSARDPRDREENQPQHF TRBV20-1 TRBD1 - 17 TRBJ1-5
TGTGCTAGTGGTTTGCGCGGGGCAGATCAAGAAAAACTGTTTTTT CASGLRGADQEKLFF TRBV12-5 - few 15 TRBJ1-4
TGTGCCAGCAGTCGGGGACAGGTCAACGAGCAGTACTTC CASSRGQVNEQYF TRBV3-1 TRBD1 - 13 TRBJ2-7
TGCGCCAGCACCTCAAGGTGGCGCATCACTGAAGCTTTCTTT CASTSRWRITEAFF TRBV5-1 - - 14 TRBJ1-1
TGTGCCAGCAGCCACCTGGGACCTCTTGTCGAGCAGTACTTC CASSHLGPLVEQYF TRBV11-2 - few 14 TRBJ2-7
TGCGCCAACAGCCTGGGGGTTCTAGCGGGGGGCACAGATACGCAGTATTTT CANSLGVLAGGTDTQYF TRBV5-1 TRBD2 - 17 TRBJ2-3
TGTGCCAGCACGGTGACCAACCAAGAGACCCAGTACTTC CASTVTNQETQYF TRBV18 - few 13 TRBJ2-5
TGCGCCAGCCGGAACGCGGGACTAGCGTCCAATGAGCAGTTCTTC CASRNAGLASNEQFF TRBV5-1 TRBD2 - 15 TRBJ2-1
TGTGCCAGCAGTTTTCGACAGGGAGTGATGAACACTGAAGCTTTCTTT CASSFRQGVMNTEAFF TRBV12-3/TRBV12-4 TRBD1 few 16 TRBJ1-1
TGTGCCAGCAACCCTAGCGGGAGAAATACGCAGTATTTT CASNPSGRNTQYF TRBV12-3/TRBV12-4 TRBD2 few 13 TRBJ2-3
TGTGCCAGCAGCTCCCGTGGACTAGCGGGAGACAATGAGCAGTTCTTC CASSSRGLAGDNEQFF TRBV9 TRBD2 many 16 TRBJ2-1
TGCGCCAGCAGGAGGATAGCGGTCCCTGACTACTACAATGAGCAGTTCTTC CASRRIAVPDYYNEQFF TRBV5-1 - - 17 TRBJ2-1
TGCGCCAGCAGTGACGCGGGAGCTGGCACAGATACGCAGTATTTT CASSDAGAGTDTQYF TRBV10-2 TRBD2 - 15 TRBJ2-3
TGTGCCACCAGCAGAGATGGCGGTAGCGGGGATGAGCAGTTCTTC CATSRDGGSGDEQFF TRBV15 TRBD2 few 15 TRBJ2-1
TGCAGTGCAACCGGGACAGGGTTTAGGTCCTACGAGCAGTACTTC CSATGTGFRSYEQYF TRBV20-1 TRBD1 few 15 TRBJ2-7
TGTGCCAGCAGGTCTAGCGGGAGAAACTCCTACGAGCAGTACTTC CASRSSGRNSYEQYF TRBV12-3/TRBV12-4 TRBD2 few 15 TRBJ2-7
TGTGCCAGCAGTTACTTGCCGGGGGCCCACGAGCAGTACTTC CASSYLPGAHEQYF TRBV6-5 - - 14 TRBJ2-7
TGTGCCAGCAGTTACACGATGAGAAACACCATATATTTT CASSYTMRNTIYF TRBV6-5 - few 13 TRBJ1-3
TGTGCCAGCAGCTTCGGGGACCTCACGGGACAGCCCCAGCATTTT CASSFGDLTGQPQHF TRBV5-5 - - 15 TRBJ1-5
TGTGCCAGCAGCTTGCCGGCTACCGGATTTAGCGAGCAGTACTTC CASSLPATGFSEQYF TRBV5-6 - - 15 TRBJ2-7
TGTGCCAGCAGCGCCCGAAGGAACACTGAAGCTTTCTTT CASSARRNTEAFF TRBV9 - - 13 TRBJ1-1
TGTGCCATCAGTGGGGAGTTCTACGAGCAGTACTTC CAISGEFYEQYF TRBV10-3 - few 12 TRBJ2-7
TGCAGTGCCCTGAGCCCCGGGACTAGTGGAGAGACCCAGTACTTC CSALSPGTSGETQYF TRBV20-1 TRBD2 - 15 TRBJ2-5
TGTGCCAGCAGCCCTTTACTGAGCTCCTATAATTCACCCCTCCACTTT CASSPLLSSYNSPLHF TRBV4-2 - - 16 TRBJ1-6
TGTGCCAGCACCTCTAGGCCCATCTTCAGAGGGGGAGAGACCCAGTACTTC CASTSRPIFRGGETQYF TRBV7-2 - few 17 TRBJ2-5
TGCAGCGTTGAAGAAACCCCGGAGCAGTTCTTC CSVEETPEQFF TRBV29-1 - few 11 TRBJ2-1
TGCAGCGTTGAAGGGGTCCAGGCTAGCGGAGCCAAAAACATTCAGTACTTC CSVEGVQASGAKNIQYF TRBV29-1 TRBD2 few 17 TRBJ2-4
TGTGCCAGCAGCCCTCGGACAGGGGTGAGCTATGGCTACACCTTC CASSPRTGVSYGYTF TRBV7-2 TRBD1 - 15 TRBJ1-2
TGCGCCAGCAGCCTTATCCACGGGGAGACCCAGTACTTC CASSLIHGETQYF TRBV4-1 - - 13 TRBJ2-5
TGTGCCAGCAATAAACTGGATAGCGGGAGGATCGAGACCCAGTACTTC CASNKLDSGRIETQYF TRBV2 TRBD2 - 16 TRBJ2-5
TGTGCCAGCAGTTTACGGGCGAACAATGAGCAGTTCTTC CASSLRANNEQFF TRBV27 - many 13 TRBJ2-1
TGTGCCAGCAGCCCGACTAGCTGGAGCTCCTACGAGCAGTACTTC CASSPTSWSSYEQYF TRBV5-5 TRBD2 few 15 TRBJ2-7
TGCAGTGCCTGGGGACTCCACTCCTACGAGCAGTACTTC CSAWGLHSYEQYF TRBV20-1 - - 13 TRBJ2-7
TGTGCCAGCAGCATCCAGAGAGGCCACGAGCAGTACTTC CASSIQRGHEQYF TRBV7-9 - - 13 TRBJ2-7
TGTGCCAGCAGTTTGGGGAAAATAGCGGGAGGGCCGAGGGAGACCCAGTACTTC CASSLGKIAGGPRETQYF TRBV28 TRBD2 few 18 TRBJ2-5
TGTGCCATCAAGGCTAGCGGGAAGACAGATACGCAGTATTTT CAIKASGKTDTQYF TRBV10-3 TRBD2 - 14 TRBJ2-3
TGTGCCACCAGTGATCCCTTACAGGGGACCACGCAGTATTTT CATSDPLQGTTQYF TRBV24-1 TRBD1 - 14 TRBJ2-3